This T cell receptor (beta chain) was captured in a study of shared clonotypes between healthy human individuals. For the study at large: Donors were two women and a few men aged 18 to 49.

In regard to this clone: Its cognate antigen is unknown.

The V gene's germline CDR1 is SQVTM and CDR2 ANQGSEA. The CDR3 contains 14 residues. Deletions cut 3 bases from V and 2 bases from J, with 13 bases between. Study-wide results and limits: Represented genetic and exposure-history diversity was restricted by having few donors.

Profiling relied on immunoSEQ multiplex PCR, and the TCRdb table lists in-frame clones only, not all of them. Among 550,000 to 600,000 clones listed, roughly 79% were seen once. Roughly 82 million PBMCs served as the genomic DNA source for unsorted samples. The TCR comes from a woman aged 40-49 years in good health. Some clones in this sample may be carry-over from other donors' samples. Source material: PBMCs. The chain links TRBV29-1 to TRBJ2-5, with TRBD1 as a possible D gene (6 bases). The CDR3 DNA sequence: TGCAGCGTTGACTATACAGGGATTCAAGAGACCCAGTACTTC. The encoded protein is CSVDYTGIQETQYF.